The T cell receptor beta chain described here comes from a study of cytomegalovirus exposure and HLA in healthy donors. Study-level findings and limits: Another analysis was done later, and it associated 17,000 or so TCR beta sequences with HLA alleles at 0.05 false discovery rate. When analyzed later, a missense DCLRE1C variant was found to be linked to TCR beta V- and J-gene trimming. A later analysis showed TCR association rates differing by HLA locus, peaking at DRB1 and lowest at HLA-C.

The study sampled nominally healthy donors, though unrecorded immune exposures were likely. The germline CDR1 and CDR2 sequences are LGHNA and YSLEER. This CDR3 contains 14 residues. V dropped 4 bases and J dropped 0 bases, with 10 bases sitting between them. PCR employed 60 Vbeta and 13 Jbeta primers. Profiling relied on immunoSEQ multiplex PCR, and the TCRdb table lists in-frame clones only, not all of them. The sample contains around 140,000 clones, 72% of which appear only once. About this clone: Its target is not known.

Sequenced material: PBMCs. The chain uses TRBV4-3 and TRBJ2-7; a possible D gene is TRBD2 (5 bases). The TCR comes from a man aged 50 or older in good health and CMV-seropositive. CDR3 amino acids: CASSRRAGSYEQYF. The CDR3 DNA sequence: TGCGCCAGCAGCCGGCGGGCGGGCTCCTACGAGCAGTACTTC.